This T cell receptor (beta chain) emerged from a study of regulatory T cells in long-lasting Graves disease. Overall study results and limits: Sharing of public clonotypes was greater in persistent patients (about 2,700) than in new patients (about 970).

As to time point: newly diagnosed GD, antithyroid drugs for less than 3 months. RNA isolated from PBMCs was used to make the TCR library. This clonotype was seen repeatedly, ten times or more. Its antigen is currently unknown. There are 15 residues in the CDR3. Germline-derived CDR1 and CDR2 are MNHEY and SMNVEV (reference sequence). V dropped 4 bases and J dropped 0 bases, with 10 bases sitting between them. According to the study, TCR beta libraries were built with iRepertoire HTBI primers and CDR3-region Arm-PCR. Each CDR3 protein is one row after TCRdb ran MiXCR on the multiplex PCR reads. The data contain 500,000 or so distinct CDR3 sequences, 15% to 20% of them seen just once; the ten biggest clones take up 12%. These data were also reused for a study on T cells in Graves' hyperthyroidism and ophthalmopathy. That study adds: HTBI primers were employed in a first-round RT-PCR of the TCR CDR3.

Sequenced material: peripheral blood mononuclear cells (PBMCs), taken at new diagnosis, from a patient treated with antithyroid drugs. V gene TRBV27 combines with J gene TRBJ1-5; D is unresolved. The sequence was obtained from a man aged 35 to 55 with Graves disease. The CDR3 sequence: CASSSAWASNQPQHF. DNA for the CDR3: TGTGCCAGCAGTTCGGCTTGGGCTAGCAATCAGCCCCAGCATTTT.